A single sample is the source of the 8 T cell receptor beta chains below, sequenced in a study of cytomegalovirus exposure and HLA in healthy donors. The study ran its PCR with 60 Vbeta and 13 Jbeta primers. Using immunoSEQ multiplex PCR, the repertoire was profiled, and TCRdb retains in-frame clones only, with some absent. Of 150,000 to 200,000 clones listed, approximately 80% are singletons. Sequencing was done on a sample of PBMCs. These receptors all stem from a male donor in good health and CMV-seronegative.

This clone was counted once. This rearrangement joins TRBV7-9 to TRBJ2-1; 12 positions match TRBD2. The CDR3 covers 14 residues. The junction had 1 base not matched to a gene; V was cut back by 7 bases and J by 3 bases. Germline V gives CDR1 SEHNR, CDR2 FQNEAQ (reference sequence). CDR3 in DNA: TGTGCCAGCACGACTAGCGGGAGCTACAATGAGCAGTTCTTC. Translated: CASTTSGSYNEQFF.

The chain has TRBV28 and TRBJ1-1, with a tentative D call TRBD1 (5 bases). The CDR3 spans 17 residues. Trimming shortened V by 2 bases and J by 5 bases, and 21 bases separated the two germline ends. The V gene's germline CDR1 is MDHEN and CDR2 SYDVKM. The DNA of the CDR3 is TGTGCCAGCAGTTTACACCCTCTGGTAGGGGCGAGTACTGAAGCTTTCTTT. It codes for CASSLHPLVGASTEAFF.

This clone was recorded only once. The J gene is TRBJ2-7, the V gene TRBV4-3; 14 bases are a match to TRBD2. Germline V gives CDR1 LGHNA, CDR2 YSLEER. The CDR3 covers 16 residues. V shed 4 bases and J 3 bases; nucleotides not matched to a gene: 5. The CDR3 sequence: CASSPGTSGSIYEQYF. The CDR3 region has the DNA TGCGCCAGCAGCCCCGGGACTAGCGGGAGTATCTACGAGCAGTACTTC.

The chain joins TRBV6-6 to TRBJ1-1, with 8 bases lining up with TRBD1. Trimming cost V 2 bases and J 5 bases; bases outside gene matches: 4. The CDR3 runs 14 residues. Germline V gene lookup returns CDR1 MNHNY and CDR2 SVGAGI (reference sequence). CDR3 nucleotides: TGTGCCAGCAGTTACCTGACAGGGGTGACTGAAGCTTTCTTT. Translated: CASSYLTGVTEAFF.

V gene TRBV9 combines with J gene TRBJ1-3; D is unclear. This CDR3 comprises 16 residues. Germline CDR1 reads SGDLS; CDR2 reads YYNGEE. Between the trimmed V and J ends, which lost 0 bases and 2 bases, there was a span of 12 bases. CDR3 coding DNA: TGTGCCAGCAGCGTAGCTCCAGGAACCCCTGGAAACACCATATATTTT. This gives the protein CASSVAPGTPGNTIYF.

This chain uses TRBV9 with TRBJ2-5; 10 positions agree with TRBD1. The end of the DNA is better explained by TRBJ2-7, so the J call may be wrong. The CDR3 runs to 15 residues. The germline CDR1 and CDR2 sequences are SGDLS and YYNGEE. The CDR3 coding sequence is TGTGCCAGCAGCGGGGGGACAGGGGAAATTTACGAGCAGTACTTC. It translates to CASSGGTGEIYEQYF.

In DNA, the CDR3 is TGTGCCAGCAGCCAGTGGGGGGACTACGCCTACGAGCAGTACTTC. Protein product: CASSQWGDYAYEQYF. This sequence joins TRBV7-2 and TRBJ2-7; TRBD2 agrees at 7 bases. With 5 bases clipped from V and 2 bases from J, the junction kept 9 bases outside the gene matches. This CDR3 comprises 15 residues. Germline CDR1 and CDR2: SGHTA and FQGNSA.

This clone was counted a few times. The chain carries TRBV5-6 and TRBJ2-6; no clear D. This CDR3 spans 15 amino acids. V was cut by 2 bases and J by 0 bases, with 6 bases left in between. The germline CDR1 and CDR2 sequences are SGHDT and YYEEEE. The CDR3 region has the DNA TGTGCCAGCAGCTTCGGTTCCTCTGGGGCCAACGTCCTGACTTTC. Translation gives CASSFGSSGANVLTF.